A single sample gave rise to the 29 T cell receptor beta chains below, sequenced in a study of T cell responses to AZD1222 COVID-19 vaccine. Using immunoSEQ multiplex PCR, the repertoire was profiled, and TCRdb retains in-frame clones only, with some absent. Among around 150,000 clones listed, approximately 88% were seen once. The sequenced sample was peripheral blood, obtained 28 days after the second AZD1222 dose. The receptors shown here come from an adult who received the AZD1222 COVID-19 vaccine.

This chain joins TRBV19 and TRBJ2-4; 7 positions agree with TRBD1. Trimming removed 7 bases from V and 8 bases from J; junction bases left unmatched: 2. Germline assignment: CDR1 LNHDA and CDR2 SQIVND (reference sequence). CDR3 length: 11 amino acids. CDR3 in DNA: TGTGCCAGTAAGCAGGGGGACATTCAGTACTTC. This gives the protein CASKQGDIQYF.

The chain has TRBV12-3 or TRBV12-4 and TRBJ2-7; D assignment may be TRBD1 or TRBD2 (5 bases each). Trimming shortened V by 2 bases and J by 3 bases, and 8 bases separated the two germline ends. The CDR3 covers 13 residues. CDR3 sequence: CASSLRGRYEQYF. The CDR3 coding sequence is TGTGCCAGCAGTTTAAGGGGACGCTACGAGCAGTACTTC.

The sample holds a few counts of this clone. This chain connects TRBV6-5 to TRBJ1-1; a possible D gene is TRBD1 (6 bases). The CDR3 is 15 amino acids. Germline V gene lookup returns CDR1 MNHEY and CDR2 SVGAGI. V was clipped by 6 bases and J by 1 base, with 15 bases between them. CDR3 residues: CASRVTRGRNTEAFF. In DNA form, the CDR3 reads TGTGCCAGCAGGGTAACCAGGGGCCGGAACACTGAAGCTTTCTTT.

This rearrangement joins TRBV6-1 to TRBJ1-2; TRBD1 might be the D (5 bases). Germline V gene sequence: CDR1 MNHNS, CDR2 SASEGT. Trimming took off 2 bases at V and 13 bases at J, with 20 bases between the two ends. The CDR3 is 14 amino acids. As DNA, the CDR3 is TGTGCCAGCAGTGAAAATTGGGGCCCTCAGCGCCTCACCTTC. It codes for CASSENWGPQRLTF.

The rearrangement links TRBV18 to TRBJ2-2; 9 nucleotides agree with TRBD1. Germline trimming cut 3 bases from V and 6 bases from J; bases unmatched to any gene: 5. Germline CDR1 is KGHSH and CDR2 is LQKENI. The CDR3 totals 15 residues. The CDR3 region is CASSPNRQGAGELFF. Here the CDR3 DNA reads TGTGCCAGCTCACCCAATCGACAGGGGGCCGGGGAGCTGTTTTTT.

This clone has a handful of counts. This chain links TRBV18 with TRBJ2-1; 9 bases align to TRBD2. V shed 2 bases and J 9 bases; nucleotides not matched to a gene: 8. The CDR3 runs 15 residues. Germline V gene lookup returns CDR1 KGHSH and CDR2 LQKENI. DNA of the CDR3: TGTGCCAGCTCACCAGGGATAGCGGGGGTGATTGAGCAGTTCTTC. Encoded protein: CASSPGIAGVIEQFF.

This chain uses TRBV28 with TRBJ2-7, with D hard to call. CDR3 length: 12 residues. Germline V CDR1 and CDR2: MDHEN, SYDVKM. V lost 7 bases to trimming and J lost 6 bases, with 13 bases between them. The CDR3 DNA follows: TGTGCCAGCACCGACACATGGGGCGAGCAGTACTTC. Translation: CASTDTWGEQYF.

This clone has more than one count but fewer than ten. CDR3 in DNA: TGTGCCAGCAGCTCGGACGTTACAACTAATGAAAAACTGTTTTTT. Encoded protein: CASSSDVTTNEKLFF. This chain links TRBV7-9 with TRBJ1-4, with D unresolved. The germline gives CDR1 SEHNR, CDR2 FQNEAQ (reference sequence). V lost 4 bases and J lost 0, with 9 bases in between. The CDR3 loop spans 15 amino acids.

CDR3 DNA: TGCGCCAGCAGCCAAGGAGGGGGCCCGGGGAGAGAGCAGTTCTTC. Encoded protein: CASSQGGGPGREQFF. The rearrangement joins TRBV4-3 to TRBJ2-1, with 7 bases matching TRBD1. The CDR3 length is 15 residues. Unmatched junction bases numbered 10, after V lost 1 base and J lost 10 bases. Germline V gene lookup returns CDR1 LGHNA and CDR2 YSLEER.

This sequence joins TRBV11-1 and TRBJ1-1; D not resolved. The V gene's germline CDR1 is SGHAT and CDR2 FQDESV (reference sequence). V was cut by 5 bases and J by 5 bases, with 12 bases left in between. This CDR3 has 13 amino acids. The CDR3 protein is CASSPTLRTEAFF. CDR3 in DNA: TGTGCCAGCAGCCCCACATTGAGGACTGAAGCTTTCTTT.

This clone appeared once. This chain uses TRBV30 with TRBJ1-1, with a possible D match to TRBD1 (5 bases). V lost 5 bases, J lost 7 bases, and 11 bases lay in between. The CDR3 spans 11 residues. The germline V gene encodes CDR1 GTSNPN and CDR2 SVGIG (reference sequence). CDR3 in DNA: TGTGCCTGGCGGCCGGGGGTTGAAGCTTTCTTT. Amino acids: CAWRPGVEAFF. The full variable domain, its missing parts supplied by reference TRBV30 and TRBJ1-1, is SQTIHQWPATLVQPVGSPLSLECTVEGTSNPNLYWYRQAAGRGLQLLFYSVGIGQISSEVPQNLSASRPQDRQFILSSKKLLLSDSGFYLCAWRPGVEAFFGQGTRLTVV.

The chain joins TRBV4-3 to TRBJ1-3, with a tentative D call TRBD1 (5 bases). The V gene lost 0 bases and the J gene lost 4 bases, with 13 bases spanning the gap. This CDR3 region has 16 residues. Germline CDR1 LGHNA, CDR2 YSLEER. CDR3 in amino acids: CASSQDGGTGGNTIYF. The DNA for the CDR3 is TGCGCCAGCAGCCAAGATGGGGGTACGGGAGGAAACACCATATATTTT.

The CDR3 DNA follows: TGTGCCATCGCCGCCTGGGGGGGGAGCACAGATACGCAGTATTTT. Its translation is CAIAAWGGSTDTQYF. The chain is built from TRBV25-1 and TRBJ2-3; 7 positions agree with TRBD2. CDR1 and CDR2 (germline): MGHDK, SYGVNS. J was trimmed by 0 bases and V by 10 bases; bases with no gene match: 10. This CDR3 region has 15 residues.

The rearrangement links TRBV3-1 (or the pseudogene TRBV3-2) to TRBJ1-2, with no clear D. V was trimmed by 5 bases and J by 3 bases, leaving 10 bases between them. The length of the CDR3 is 13 residues. Germline V lookup: CDR1 LGHDT, CDR2 YNNKEL (reference sequence). The CDR3 is CASSSLLDYGYTF. CDR3 sequence (DNA): TGTGCCAGCAGCTCCCTACTCGACTATGGCTACACCTTC.

This clone showed up just a few times. For the CDR3, the DNA is TGTGCCAGCAGTGGCAAGGACAGGGACATTGGTGAAAAACTGTTTTTT. Residues: CASSGKDRDIGEKLFF. The chain is built from TRBV2 and TRBJ1-4, with 8 bases fitting TRBD1. With V trimmed by 4 bases and J by 7 bases, 11 bases remained unmatched. Germline V gives CDR1 SNHLY, CDR2 FYNNEI. The CDR3 runs to 16 residues.

V gene TRBV4-2 combines with J gene TRBJ2-3, with 12 bases matching TRBD2. After removal of 3 bases from V and 4 bases from J, the junction contained 8 bases not matched to a gene. Looked up from germline, CDR1 is LGHNA and CDR2 is YNFKEQ. The CDR3 loop spans 17 amino acids. As DNA, the CDR3 is TGTGCCAGCAGCCAGGTCCAGACTAGCGGGGGCGCAGATACGCAGTATTTT. Amino acid sequence: CASSQVQTSGGADTQYF.

The rearrangement uses TRBV29-1 and TRBJ2-1; 8 nucleotides agree with TRBD1. Looked up from germline, CDR1 is SQVTM and CDR2 is ANQGSEA. The V gene end was trimmed by 6 bases and the J gene end by 10 bases; junction bases not matched to a gene: 8. This CDR3 is 12 amino acids long. The CDR3 DNA is TGCAGCGTAGGGACAGGAAGGACCGAGCAGTTCTTC. This sequence encodes CSVGTGRTEQFF.

The rearrangement links TRBV6-4 to TRBJ2-3; 10 nucleotides line up with TRBD2. Germline V gene lookup returns CDR1 MRHNA and CDR2 SNTAGT. The CDR3 runs to 16 residues. The V gene end was trimmed by 3 bases and the J gene end by 9 bases; junction bases not matched to a gene: 12. CDR3 residues: CASSEELAGAMGTQYF. CDR3 sequence (DNA): TGTGCCAGCAGTGAAGAGCTAGCGGGGGCCATGGGGACGCAGTATTTT.

The chain links TRBV6-5 to TRBJ1-2, with D maybe TRBD1 (6 bases). CDR1 is MNHEY, CDR2 SVGAGI, per germline. V was shortened by 8 bases and J by 7 bases, with 17 bases between the two germline ends. The CDR3 runs 13 residues. The CDR3 here is CASSQGPLPGYTF. CDR3 sequence (DNA): TGTGCCAGCTCGCAGGGGCCTCTCCCTGGCTACACCTTC.

This clone came up once. V and J are TRBV13 and TRBJ1-3; D possibly corresponds to TRBD1 (5 bases). The length of the CDR3 is 14 residues. The V gene lost 3 bases and the J gene lost 4 bases, with 10 bases spanning the gap. Germline V gene lookup returns CDR1 PRHDT and CDR2 FYEKMQ (reference sequence). The CDR3 DNA is TGTGCCAGCAGCTTCACAGGAATAGGAAACACCATATATTTT. Its protein product is CASSFTGIGNTIYF.

The rearrangement joins TRBV4-1 to TRBJ1-2, with D perhaps matching TRBD1 (6 bases). The V end was cut by 0 bases, the J end by 4 bases, with 18 bases between. Looked up from germline, CDR1 is MGHRA and CDR2 is YSYEKL. The CDR3 is 17 residues long. The CDR3 DNA sequence: TGCGCCAGCAGCCAAGAAAGCTTTTGGGGGCCGTCCTATGGCTACACCTTC. The encoded protein is CASSQESFWGPSYGYTF.

CDR3 loop: CASSSLRTGGNTIYF. The CDR3, as DNA: TGCGCCAGCAGCTCGCTGCGGACAGGGGGAAACACCATATATTTT. V and J are TRBV4-1 and TRBJ1-3, with 8 bases identical to TRBD1. Germline CDR1 reads MGHRA; CDR2 reads YSYEKL. The CDR3 covers 15 residues. J was trimmed by 4 bases and V by 5 bases; bases with no gene match: 7.

V is TRBV10-1 and J is TRBJ1-5, with a possible D match to TRBD1 (6 bases). CDR1 and CDR2 (germline): WNHNN, SYGVQD (reference sequence). CDR3 length equals 16 residues. V was clipped by 10 bases and J by 1 base, with 20 bases between them. CDR3 sequence (DNA): TGCGCCACCTTATTACAGGGAAAAACGAGCAATCAGCCCCAGCATTTT. This sequence encodes CATLLQGKTSNQPQHF.

This chain connects TRBV30 to TRBJ1-1; a possible D gene is TRBD1 (5 bases). CDR3 length: 15 amino acids. Germline loops: CDR1 GTSNPN, CDR2 SVGIG (reference sequence). V was cut by 3 bases and J by 3 bases, with 17 bases left in between. DNA of the CDR3: TGTGCCTGGAGGAGACTCCAGGGATGGGACACTGAAGCTTTCTTT. It is translated as CAWRRLQGWDTEAFF.

With respect to this clone: Other DNA variants within this sample encode the same CDR3. This chain joins TRBV7-9 and TRBJ1-2; TRBD1 is a possible D gene (6 bases). The CDR3 length is 13 residues. Germline loops: CDR1 SEHNR, CDR2 FQNEAQ (reference sequence). Deletions cut 5 bases from V and 2 bases from J, with 9 bases between. This CDR3 is CASSRDTNYGYTF. As DNA, the CDR3 is TGTGCCAGCAGCCGGGACACCAACTATGGCTACACCTTC.

V and J are TRBV19 and TRBJ2-6, with D possibly matching TRBD1 (6 bases). From germline, CDR1 is LNHDA and CDR2 SQIVND (reference sequence). The CDR3 contains 21 residues. The V gene lost 3 bases and the J gene lost 0 bases, with 24 bases spanning the gap. CDR3 in DNA: TGTGCCAGTAGTATTGCGCAGGACAGCCTCCCATCTTTCTCTGGGGCCAACGTCCTGACTTTC. Amino acids: CASSIAQDSLPSFSGANVLTF.

About this clone itself: Additional DNA sequences in this sample encode the identical CDR3. The chain has TRBV30 and TRBJ1-2; TRBD1 is a possible D gene (6 bases). Per the germline V gene, CDR1 is GTSNPN and CDR2 is SVGIG (reference sequence). The CDR3 loop spans 13 amino acids. V was cut by 0 bases and J by 4 bases, with 9 bases left in between. The CDR3 reads CAWSVQGAYGYTF. The CDR3 bases are TGTGCCTGGAGTGTACAGGGAGCCTATGGCTACACCTTC.

The chain employs TRBV14 and TRBJ2-7; D uncertain. This CDR3 comprises 13 residues. V was clipped by 4 bases and J by 2 bases, with 9 bases between them. The germline V gene encodes CDR1 SGHDN and CDR2 FVKESK. The CDR3 sequence: CASSLWATYEQYF. CDR3 in DNA: TGTGCCAGCAGCCTCTGGGCCACCTACGAGCAGTACTTC. The full variable domain, with the rest looked up from reference TRBV14 and TRBJ2-7, is EAGVTQFPSHSVIEKGQTVTLRCDPISGHDNLYWYRRVMGKEIKFLLHFVKESKQDESGMPNNRFLAERTGGTYSTLKVQPAELEDSGVYFCASSLWATYEQYFGPGTRLTVT.

The V call is TRBV19, the J call TRBJ1-2; no firm D call. Germline-derived CDR1 and CDR2 are LNHDA and SQIVND (reference sequence). Deletions cut 5 bases from V and 2 bases from J, with 18 bases between. CDR3 length: 16 amino acids. CDR3 in amino acids: CASSLASPSSNYGYTF. CDR3 bases: TGTGCCAGTAGTCTTGCCTCGCCATCAAGCAACTATGGCTACACCTTC. Complete variable domain (other parts from reference TRBV19 and TRBJ1-2): DGGITQSPKYLFRKEGQNVTLSCEQNLNHDAMYWYRQDPGQGLRLIYYSQIVNDFQKGDIAEGYSVSREKKESFPLTVTSAQKNPTAFYLCASSLASPSSNYGYTFGSGTRLTVV.